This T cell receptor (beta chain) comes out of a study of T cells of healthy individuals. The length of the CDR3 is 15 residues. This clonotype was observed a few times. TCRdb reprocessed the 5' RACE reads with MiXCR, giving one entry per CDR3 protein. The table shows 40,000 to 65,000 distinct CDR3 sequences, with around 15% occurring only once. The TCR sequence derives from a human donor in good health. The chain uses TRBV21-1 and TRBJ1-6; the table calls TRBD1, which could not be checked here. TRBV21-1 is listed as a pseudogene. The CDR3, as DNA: TGTGCCAGCAGCCTACGGAGGGACAGTAATTCACCCCTCCACTTT. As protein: CASSLRRDSNSPLHF.